This entry is about one T cell receptor (beta chain). The data derive from a study of shared T cell receptors in the human thymus. Sequenced by immunoSEQ multiplex PCR; TCRdb stores in-frame clones only, minus some. This sample has 500,000 to 750,000 clones, with 85% to 90% found just once. The junction had 7 bases not matched to a gene; V was cut back by 3 bases and J by 2 bases. The germline V gene has CDR1 SEHNR and CDR2 FQNEAQ (reference sequence). The length of the CDR3 is 16 residues. The same sample was also used in a study of human thymus T cells.

Sequencing input: thymocytes. V usage is TRBV7-9 and J usage is TRBJ2-3, with 8 bases aligning to TRBD2. The clonotype was recovered from a boy less than two years old with a congenital heart defect. This chain's CDR3 is CASSFGPGGPTDTQYF. The CDR3 coding sequence is TGTGCCAGCAGCTTTGGCCCGGGAGGGCCCACAGATACGCAGTATTTT.